This T cell receptor (beta chain) was recorded in a study of blood T cell repertoires in COVID-19. In the study overall: The origin of the acute and convalescent COVID-19 samples was the United States, Italy and Spain.

The CDR3 consists of 16 residues. The V gene's germline CDR1 is LNHDA and CDR2 SQIVND (reference sequence). V was pared by 9 bases and J by 4 bases, with 24 bases between. Study processing details: It was from reference gene primer amplification that nucleated cell counts were estimated. The data were produced by immunoSEQ multiplex PCR, yet TCRdb's version contains in-frame clones alone and is incomplete. V and J calls and clone size are as listed in that table; D and trimming were resolved from the DNA. The repertoire has around 78,000 clones, 80% to 90% of them found once; the top ten carry 25% to 35%.

V usage is TRBV19 and J usage is TRBJ1-1, with a weak D call TRBD1 (6 bases). Sequences were obtained from peripheral blood. This TCR came from a man over 45 with active or convalescent COVID-19. CDR3 coding DNA: TGTGCCAGCGACCCAGAAGGGGGGGCGCTTAGCACTGAAGCTTTCTTT. Protein sequence: CASDPEGGALSTEAFF. The whole variable domain, remainder taken from reference TRBV19 and TRBJ1-1, is DGGITQSPKYLFRKEGQNVTLSCEQNLNHDAMYWYRQDPGQGLRLIYYSQIVNDFQKGDIAEGYSVSREKKESFPLTVTSAQKNPTAFYLCASDPEGGALSTEAFFGQGTRLTVV.